The next 26 T cell receptor beta chains were all read from a single sample in a study of T cells in Graves' hyperthyroidism and ophthalmopathy. The investigators amplified TCR beta CDR3 regions from RNA transcripts. When the TCR CDR3 underwent first-round RT-PCR, the HTBI primer set was used. TCRdb re-called the multiplex PCR reads with MiXCR, one entry per CDR3 protein. The sample lists approximately 400,000 distinct CDR3 sequences, more than 20% occurring once. Source material: blood. Source of these receptors: a man between 50 and 59 years old with Graves' hyperthyroidism.

The rearrangement uses TRBV5-4 and TRBJ1-6; D is unclear. Trimming shortened V by 0 bases and J by 7 bases, and 8 bases separated the two germline ends. CDR3 length: 14 amino acids. The V gene's germline CDR1 is SGHNT and CDR2 YYREEE (reference sequence). The CDR3 sequence: CASSLGAVNSPLHF. The DNA of the CDR3 is TGTGCCAGCAGCTTGGGCGCAGTCAATTCACCCCTCCACTTT. The variable domain in full, completed from reference TRBV5-4 and TRBJ1-6, reads ETGVTQSPTHLIKTRGQQVTLRCSSQSGHNTVSWYQQALGQGPQFIFQYYREEENGRGNFPPRFSGLQFPNYSSELNVNALELDDSALYLCASSLGAVNSPLHFGNGTRLTVT.

This clonotype was seen a few times. The V gene is TRBV20-1, the J gene TRBJ2-7; tentatively, D is TRBD1 or TRBD2 (6 bases each). CDR3 size: 13 residues. The germline V and J ends were trimmed by 0 bases and 9 bases, with 15 bases remaining between them. CDR1 is DFQATT, CDR2 SNEGSKA, per germline (reference sequence). CDR3: CSARDTQGTLQYF. For the CDR3, the DNA is TGCAGTGCTAGAGATACGCAGGGGACTCTGCAGTACTTC.

The V gene is TRBV7-2, the J gene TRBJ2-5, with TRBD1 as a possible D gene (6 bases). This CDR3 contains 15 residues. V lost 1 base to trimming and J lost 13 bases, with 22 bases between them. The V gene's germline CDR1 is SGHTA and CDR2 FQGNSA. In nucleotides, the CDR3 is TGTGCCAGCAGCTTAGATCTGGGACACCTTCTTCGTCCGTACTTC. The encoded protein is CASSLDLGHLLRPYF.

This rearrangement joins TRBV7-3 to TRBJ2-2; tentative D call: TRBD2 (6 bases). There are 16 residues in the CDR3. Germline V gene data show CDR1 as SGHTA and CDR2 as FQGTGA. V was cut by 1 base and J by 0 bases, with 9 bases left in between. CDR3 bases: TGTGCCAGCAGCTTAAGAGGGGAGGCGAACACCGGGGAGCTGTTTTTT. Translated, it gives CASSLRGEANTGELFF.

This clonotype was seen a handful of times. The genes are TRBV6-2 or TRBV6-3 and TRBJ2-3, with TRBD2 as a possible D gene (6 bases). The CDR3 length is 16 residues. Germline CDR1 MNHEY, CDR2 SVGEGT. Trimming took off 2 bases at V and 2 bases at J, with 14 bases between the two ends. The CDR3 here is CASSYSDSGSTDTQYF. The CDR3 DNA is TGTGCCAGCAGTTACAGTGACAGCGGGTCCACAGATACGCAGTATTTT.

This chain connects TRBV24-1 to TRBJ2-1; no firm D call. The CDR3 totals 14 residues. V dropped 4 bases and J dropped 6 bases, with 12 bases sitting between them. Germline V lookup: CDR1 KGHDR, CDR2 SFDVKD. The CDR3 sequence is CATSEDGGLNEQFF. The CDR3 nucleotides read TGTGCCACCAGTGAGGATGGTGGGCTCAATGAGCAGTTCTTC.

The gene calls are TRBV20-1 and TRBJ2-1; perhaps TRBD2 as D (6 bases). The CDR3 runs to 14 residues. V gave up 0 bases and J gave up 8 bases, with 14 bases separating them. The germline V gene encodes CDR1 DFQATT and CDR2 SNEGSKA (reference sequence). The CDR3 coding sequence is TGCAGTGCTAGAGATCCCCGGACTACCCATGAGCAGTTCTTC. Translating it yields CSARDPRTTHEQFF.

This chain connects TRBV30 to TRBJ2-7, with 8 positions matching TRBD2. This CDR3 has 14 residues. Unmatched junction bases numbered 14, after V lost 5 bases and J lost 8 bases. Germline CDR1 and CDR2: GTSNPN and SVGIG (reference sequence). Here the CDR3 reads CAWLPSGQLYQQYF. The CDR3 DNA reads TGTGCCTGGCTTCCTAGCGGGCAATTGTACCAGCAGTACTTC.

This clonotype was detected only a few times. The chain employs TRBV5-1 and TRBJ2-5; 8 bases are a match to TRBD1. CDR3 length: 16 residues. Germline CDR1 is SGHRS and CDR2 is YFSETQ. V lost 4 bases and J lost 5; bases outside the gene matches: 13. This CDR3 is CASSPSETGVYETQYF. Here the CDR3 DNA reads TGCGCCAGCAGCCCCTCCGAGACAGGGGTGTATGAGACCCAGTACTTC.

A few counts support this clonotype. The chain joins TRBV6-1 to TRBJ2-7; TRBD1 aligns across 9 bases. This CDR3 region has 13 residues. The V gene's germline CDR1 is MNHNS and CDR2 SASEGT. The V segment lost 0 bases and the J segment 10 bases; nucleotides outside the gene matches: 4. CDR3 amino acids: CASSEARTGDQYF. The CDR3 coding sequence is TGTGCCAGCAGTGAAGCGCGGACAGGGGATCAGTACTTC.

This chain uses TRBV9 with TRBJ2-5; possibly TRBD2 for D (7 bases). Per the germline V gene, CDR1 is SGDLS and CDR2 is YYNGEE. This CDR3 is 15 amino acids long. Trimming pared 4 bases from V and 0 bases from J, leaving 13 bases between. The CDR3 reads CASSLKGGDQETQYF. CDR3 DNA: TGTGCCAGCAGCCTCAAAGGGGGGGACCAAGAGACCCAGTACTTC. The variable domain in full, with the rest retrieved from reference TRBV9 and TRBJ2-5, is DSGVTQTPKHLITATGQRVTLRCSPRSGDLSVYWYQQSLDQGLQFLIQYYNGEERAKGNILERFSAQQFPDLHSELNLSSLELGDSALYFCASSLKGGDQETQYFGPGTRLLVL.

This clonotype was picked up a small number of times. The CDR3 loop is CASGLALAGGYNEQFF. The CDR3 nucleotides are TGTGCTAGTGGTTTGGCTCTAGCGGGAGGGTACAATGAGCAGTTCTTC. V is TRBV12-5 and J is TRBJ2-1; 12 bases fit TRBD2. The germline V gene has CDR1 LGHNT and CDR2 FRNRAP. V was clipped by 1 base and J by 4 bases; unmatched bases: 2. The CDR3 contains 16 residues.

The DNA of the CDR3 is TGCAGCGTCCGGGACAGGGGGGACGGGACTGAAGCTTTCTTT. Its translation: CSVRDRGDGTEAFF. The genes are TRBV29-1 and TRBJ1-1; 11 nucleotides align to TRBD1. Germline V gene data show CDR1 as SQVTM and CDR2 as ANQGSEA. The CDR3 consists of 14 residues. V was pared by 6 bases and J by 5 bases, with 8 bases of the junction left unmatched.

This clonotype was seen more than once but under ten times. This chain uses TRBV12-3 or TRBV12-4 with TRBJ2-7, with 13 bases fitting TRBD2. V gave up 8 bases and J gave up 4 bases; unmatched junction bases: 5. The CDR3 length is 14 residues. The CDR3 region is CASGTSGAGYEQYF. For the CDR3, the DNA is TGTGCCAGCGGGACTAGCGGGGCAGGTTACGAGCAGTACTTC.

This clonotype was seen only a few times. In DNA, the CDR3 is TGTGCCAGCACGCTCAGGGGACACTATCAGCCCCAGCATTTT. This gives the protein CASTLRGHYQPQHF. V and J are TRBV6-1 and TRBJ1-5; D perhaps matches TRBD1 (6 bases). The germline V gene encodes CDR1 MNHNS and CDR2 SASEGT. V dropped 7 bases and J dropped 5 bases, with 15 bases sitting between them. The CDR3 consists of 14 residues.

This chain links TRBV2 with TRBJ1-1; 7 positions match TRBD1. The J segment lost 4 bases and the V segment lost 6 bases, leaving 11 bases of the junction unmatched. The length of the CDR3 is 15 residues. Germline V gene sequence: CDR1 SNHLY, CDR2 FYNNEI. The DNA of the CDR3 is TGTGCCAGCAGCTTGGATCCAGGGGGGTCCACTGAAGCTTTCTTT. Encoded protein: CASSLDPGGSTEAFF. The full variable domain, rest sourced from reference TRBV2 and TRBJ1-1, is EPEVTQTPSHQVTQMGQEVILRCVPISNHLYFYWYRQILGQKVEFLVSFYNNEISEKSEIFDDQFSVERPDGSNFTLKIRSTKLEDSAMYFCASSLDPGGSTEAFFGQGTRLTVV.

This clonotype was recorded at least ten times. V usage is TRBV5-1 and J usage is TRBJ2-2; unclear D gene. Germline CDR1 is SGHRS and CDR2 is YFSETQ. Trimming took 0 bases from V and 4 from J, leaving 7 bases between them. This CDR3 region has 14 residues. CDR3 sequence: CASSLAPGTGELFF. The CDR3, as DNA: TGCGCCAGCAGCTTGGCCCCGGGCACCGGGGAGCTGTTTTTT.

About this clonotype: Lacking the conserved final phenylalanine or tryptophan, this CDR3 likely reflects a read error. This chain joins TRBV18 and TRBJ2-2; 8 bases map to TRBD1. Trimming took 4 bases from V and 0 from J; bases not matched to a gene: 4. Germline CDR1 KGHSH, CDR2 LQKENI. The length of the CDR3 is 16 residues. CDR3 nucleotides: TGTGCCAGCTCACGAAGACAGGGGTCGAACACCGGGGAGCTGTTTCTT. The encoded protein is CASSRRQGSNTGELFL.

This clonotype was observed many times. V and J are TRBV12-3 or TRBV12-4 and TRBJ2-1; D gene uncertain. The ends were cut back, 5 bases at V and 8 bases at J, with 10 bases in the middle. The CDR3 spans 12 residues. In DNA form, the CDR3 reads TGTGCCAGCAGTGGTAGTAACTATGAGCAGTTCTTC. This gives the protein CASSGSNYEQFF.

The V gene is TRBV10-3, the J gene TRBJ2-2; D remains unclear. V was trimmed by 6 bases and J by 3 bases, leaving 11 bases between them. The length of the CDR3 is 14 residues. Germline CDR1 ENHRY, CDR2 SYGVKD. Here the CDR3 DNA reads TGTGCCATCAGCCCGGACCAATACACCGGGGAGCTGTTTTTT. Protein: CAISPDQYTGELFF.

The chain is built from TRBV4-1 and TRBJ2-1, with D uncertain. The length of the CDR3 is 15 residues. V was trimmed by 1 base and J by 7 bases, leaving 14 bases between them. Per germline, CDR1 MGHRA and CDR2 YSYEKL. CDR3 residues: CASSQGEQLGNEQFF. The CDR3 region has the DNA TGCGCCAGCAGCCAAGGTGAGCAGCTAGGGAATGAGCAGTTCTTC.

In this sample, this clonotype turned up a few times. The gene calls are TRBV6-1 and TRBJ2-7, with TRBD2 identical over 9 bases. Trimming removed 6 bases from V and 2 bases from J; junction bases left unmatched: 11. Germline V gene sequence: CDR1 MNHNS, CDR2 SASEGT. The CDR3 extends over 16 amino acids. The DNA for the CDR3 is TGTGCCAGCAGCAAAACTCCAGCGGGAGGCACCTACGAGCAGTACTTC. Protein product: CASSKTPAGGTYEQYF.

This clonotype has more than one count but fewer than ten. The chain carries TRBV9 and TRBJ1-4; D gene ambiguous. V shed 4 bases and J shed 3 bases, with 10 bases lying between them. The germline V gene has CDR1 SGDLS and CDR2 YYNGEE. This CDR3 is 14 amino acids long. CDR3 bases: TGTGCCAGCAGCCCTCGGGCCTCTAATGAAAAACTGTTTTTT. Its protein is CASSPRASNEKLFF.

V is TRBV12-5 and J is TRBJ2-2; D is unresolved. The germline V gene has CDR1 LGHNT and CDR2 FRNRAP. Trimming removed 9 bases at V and 4 bases at J, with 12 bases between. This CDR3 has 13 amino acids. DNA of the CDR3: TGTGCTAGCCGGACCGATTCCACCGGGGAGCTGTTTTTT. Its protein product is CASRTDSTGELFF. The whole variable domain, filled in from reference TRBV12-5 and TRBJ2-2, reads DARVTQTPRHKVTEMGQEVTMRCQPILGHNTVFWYRQTMMQGLELLAYFRNRAPLDDSGMPKDRFSAEMPDATLATLKIQPSEPRDSAVYFCASRTDSTGELFFGEGSRLTVL.

This clonotype was counted at least ten times. This chain uses TRBV5-4 with TRBJ2-3; maybe TRBD1 (6 bases). V lost 5 bases, J lost 1 base, and 11 bases lay in between. The CDR3 consists of 14 residues. CDR1 and CDR2 (germline): SGHNT, YYREEE (reference sequence). This chain's CDR3 is CASSSTGRTDTQYF. As DNA, the CDR3 is TGTGCCAGCAGTTCGACAGGCCGCACAGATACGCAGTATTTT.

This clonotype was seen ten or more times. The V call is TRBV5-1, the J call TRBJ2-3, with TRBD2 identical over 8 bases. Unmatched junction bases numbered 3, after V lost 0 bases and J lost 0 bases. The CDR3 sequence is 16 residues long. Germline-derived CDR1 and CDR2 are SGHRS and YFSETQ. CDR3 in amino acids: CASSLVSGASTDTQYF. The CDR3 bases are TGCGCCAGCAGCTTGGTTAGCGGGGCGAGCACAGATACGCAGTATTTT.